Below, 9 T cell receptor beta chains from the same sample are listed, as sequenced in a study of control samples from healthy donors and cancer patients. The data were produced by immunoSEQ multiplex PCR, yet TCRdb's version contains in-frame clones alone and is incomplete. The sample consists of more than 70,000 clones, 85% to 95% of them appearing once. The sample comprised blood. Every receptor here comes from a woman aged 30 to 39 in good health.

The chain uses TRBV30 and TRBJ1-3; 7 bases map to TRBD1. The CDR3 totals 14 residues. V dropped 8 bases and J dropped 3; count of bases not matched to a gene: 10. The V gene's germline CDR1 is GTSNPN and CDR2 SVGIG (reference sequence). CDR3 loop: CAGGGQPLGNTIYF. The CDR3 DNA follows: TGTGCCGGCGGGGGACAGCCCCTTGGAAACACCATATATTTT. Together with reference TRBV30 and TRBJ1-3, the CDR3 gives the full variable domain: SQTIHQWPATLVQPVGSPLSLECTVEGTSNPNLYWYRQAAGRGLQLLFYSVGIGQISSEVPQNLSASRPQDRQFILSSKKLLLSDSGFYLCAGGGQPLGNTIYFGEGSWLTVV.

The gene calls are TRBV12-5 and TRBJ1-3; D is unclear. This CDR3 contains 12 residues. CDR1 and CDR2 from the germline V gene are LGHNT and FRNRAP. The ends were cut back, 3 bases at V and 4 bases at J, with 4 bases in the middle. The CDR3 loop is CASGFGGNTIYF. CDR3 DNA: TGTGCTAGTGGTTTTGGAGGAAACACCATATATTTT.

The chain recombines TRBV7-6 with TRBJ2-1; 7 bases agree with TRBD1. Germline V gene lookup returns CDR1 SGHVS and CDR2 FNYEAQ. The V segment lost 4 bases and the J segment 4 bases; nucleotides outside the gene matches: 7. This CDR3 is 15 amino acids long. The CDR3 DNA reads TGTGCCAGCAGCTACGGGACAGTAACTTACAATGAGCAGTTCTTC. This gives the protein CASSYGTVTYNEQFF.

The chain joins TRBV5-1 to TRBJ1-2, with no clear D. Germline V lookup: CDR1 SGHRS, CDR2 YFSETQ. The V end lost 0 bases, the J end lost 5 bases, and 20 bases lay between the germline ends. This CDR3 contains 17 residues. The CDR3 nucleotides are TGCGCCAGCAGCTTGGAGGTCGGCAGCCGAATGACTTATGGCTACACCTTC. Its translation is CASSLEVGSRMTYGYTF.

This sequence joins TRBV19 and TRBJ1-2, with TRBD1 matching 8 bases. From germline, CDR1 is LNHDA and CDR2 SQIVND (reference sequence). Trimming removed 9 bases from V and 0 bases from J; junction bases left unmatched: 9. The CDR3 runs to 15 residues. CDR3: CASTSGGPANYGYTF. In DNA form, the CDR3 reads TGTGCCAGCACTTCAGGGGGCCCAGCTAACTATGGCTACACCTTC.

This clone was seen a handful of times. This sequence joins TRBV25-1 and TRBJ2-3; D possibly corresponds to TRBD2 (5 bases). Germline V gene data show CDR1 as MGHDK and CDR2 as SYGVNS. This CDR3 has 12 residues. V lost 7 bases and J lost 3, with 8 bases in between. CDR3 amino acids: CASNRGTDTQYF. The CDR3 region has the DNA TGTGCCAGCAACCGGGGTACAGATACGCAGTATTTT.

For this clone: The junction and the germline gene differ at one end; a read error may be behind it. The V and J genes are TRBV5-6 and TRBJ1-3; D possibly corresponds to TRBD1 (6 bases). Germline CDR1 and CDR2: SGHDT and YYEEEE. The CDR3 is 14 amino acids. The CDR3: CASSLGQAPSLPNF. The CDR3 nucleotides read TGTGCCAGCAGCTTGGGACAGGCTCCCAGTTTGCCTAATTTT.

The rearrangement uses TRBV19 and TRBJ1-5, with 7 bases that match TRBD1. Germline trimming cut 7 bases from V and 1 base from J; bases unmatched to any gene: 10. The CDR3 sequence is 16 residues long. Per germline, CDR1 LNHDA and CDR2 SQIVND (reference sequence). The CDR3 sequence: CASNPFTGVSNQPQHF. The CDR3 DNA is TGTGCCAGTAATCCATTTACAGGGGTCAGCAATCAGCCCCAGCATTTT. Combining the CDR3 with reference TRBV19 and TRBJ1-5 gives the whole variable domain DGGITQSPKYLFRKEGQNVTLSCEQNLNHDAMYWYRQDPGQGLRLIYYSQIVNDFQKGDIAEGYSVSREKKESFPLTVTSAQKNPTAFYLCASNPFTGVSNQPQHFGDGTRLSIL.

CDR3 residues: CASSAAGGSQETQYF. The CDR3 coding sequence is TGTGCCAGCAGTGCTGCTGGGGGGTCCCAAGAGACCCAGTACTTC. V gene TRBV5-6 combines with J gene TRBJ2-5, with a weak D call TRBD2 (6 bases). CDR3 length: 15 amino acids. V was clipped by 5 bases and J by 1 base, with 15 bases between them. Germline CDR1 is SGHDT and CDR2 is YYEEEE.